This passage covers 24 T cell receptor beta chains from one sample sequenced in a study of blood T cell repertoires in COVID-19. Only in-frame clones appear in the TCRdb table, and some are missing; sequencing was by immunoSEQ multiplex PCR. The data hold around 230,000 clones, with approximately 82% observed a single time. Sequenced input: PBMCs or T cells enriched from blood (not recorded which). The receptors derive from a man aged 40-50 years who had recovered from COVID-19.

This chain uses TRBV27 with TRBJ1-2, with D possibly TRBD1 on 5 matching bases. CDR3 length: 14 amino acids. Trimming removed 5 bases from V and 1 base from J, with 11 bases in between. From germline, CDR1 is MNHEY and CDR2 SMNVEV (reference sequence). The CDR3 here is CASSPRQRNYGYTF. CDR3 DNA: TGTGCCAGCAGTCCCCGACAGCGTAACTATGGCTACACCTTC.

The CDR3 region is CASGTSRTGELFF. As DNA, the CDR3 is TGTGCCAGTGGGACTAGCCGGACCGGGGAGCTGTTTTTT. This chain joins TRBV12-3 or TRBV12-4 and TRBJ2-2, with 9 bases matching TRBD2. The V and J ends lost 9 bases and 5 bases, in that order; junction bases with no gene match: 4. This CDR3 contains 13 residues.

The rearrangement links TRBV7-9 to TRBJ2-2; 10 bases match TRBD1. Germline CDR1 SEHNR, CDR2 FQNEAQ (reference sequence). CDR3 size: 15 residues. Trimming took 5 bases from V and 5 from J; bases not matched to a gene: 5. CDR3 DNA: TGTGCCAGCAGCCCGAGGGACAGGGGAACCGGGGAGCTGTTTTTT. Protein: CASSPRDRGTGELFF.

The rearrangement joins TRBV5-6 to TRBJ2-2; D is ambiguous. The germline CDR1 and CDR2 sequences are SGHDT and YYEEEE. Trimming removed 0 bases from V and 2 bases from J, with 8 bases in between. This CDR3 region has 15 residues. CDR3 loop: CASSLAPENTGELFF. CDR3 coding DNA: TGTGCCAGCAGCTTGGCCCCAGAAAACACCGGGGAGCTGTTTTTT. Full variable domain (remainder filled in from reference TRBV5-6 and TRBJ2-2): DAGVTQSPTHLIKTRGQQVTLRCSPKSGHDTVSWYQQALGQGPQFIFQYYEEEERQRGNFPDRFSGHQFPNYSSELNVNALLLGDSALYLCASSLAPENTGELFFGEGSRLTVL.

This clone occurred once. The chain uses TRBV6-1 and TRBJ2-7; perhaps TRBD1 as D (5 bases). Germline CDR1 and CDR2: MNHNS and SASEGT. The CDR3 runs 14 residues. V was pared by 7 bases and J by 5 bases, with 18 bases between. In DNA form, the CDR3 reads TGTGCCAGCACCCCGCGCAGGGTACCGGACGAGCAGTACTTC. This gives the protein CASTPRRVPDEQYF.

The chain couples TRBV7-9 to TRBJ2-1, with 9 bases lining up with TRBD2. V shed 1 base and J 9 bases; nucleotides not matched to a gene: 10. CDR1 SEHNR and CDR2 FQNEAQ come from the germline V gene (reference sequence). The CDR3 extends over 16 amino acids. The CDR3 spells CASSLEGSREGSEQFF. The CDR3 nucleotides read TGTGCCAGCAGCTTAGAGGGGTCGCGGGAGGGGAGTGAGCAGTTCTTC.

This clone has just one count. J is TRBJ1-1 and V is TRBV7-9; D remains unclear. The CDR3 contains 13 residues. The V gene lost 1 base and the J gene lost 7 bases, with 10 bases spanning the gap. From germline, CDR1 is SEHNR and CDR2 FQNEAQ (reference sequence). CDR3 nucleotides: TGTGCCAGCAGCTTAGGGTCGGCGGGTGAAGCTTTCTTT. Translated: CASSLGSAGEAFF.

The CDR3 reads CASSAGTNTEAFF. The CDR3 DNA follows: TGTGCCAGCTCCGCCGGGACAAACACTGAAGCTTTCTTT. The chain combines TRBV18 with TRBJ1-1, with D perhaps matching TRBD1 (6 bases). Trimming removed 6 bases at V and 2 bases at J, with 10 bases between. The CDR3 spans 13 residues. Looked up from germline, CDR1 is KGHSH and CDR2 is LQKENI.

The V gene is TRBV28, the J gene TRBJ2-7; 9 positions agree with TRBD1. The CDR3 runs 16 residues. V shed 6 bases, J shed 2 bases, and the junction held 11 bases outside the gene matches. CDR1 MDHEN and CDR2 SYDVKM come from the germline V gene. The CDR3 DNA sequence: TGTGCCAGCAGCCCTGAGGGGCGGACAGGGGCCTACGAGCAGTACTTC. Translation gives CASSPEGRTGAYEQYF. Together with reference TRBV28 and TRBJ2-7, the CDR3 gives the full variable domain: DVKVTQSSRYLVKRTGEKVFLECVQDMDHENMFWYRQDPGLGLRLIYFSYDVKMKEKGDIPEGYSVSREKKERFSLILESASTNQTSMYLCASSPEGRTGAYEQYFGPGTRLTVT.

J is TRBJ1-1 and V is TRBV24-1, with D perhaps matching TRBD1 (5 bases). The CDR3 spans 16 residues. The germline gives CDR1 KGHDR, CDR2 SFDVKD. Trimming removed 2 bases from V and 0 bases from J, with 12 bases in between. In DNA form, the CDR3 reads TGTGCCACCAGTGATTCTAGCGCAGGGTTGAACACTGAAGCTTTCTTT. Amino acid sequence: CATSDSSAGLNTEAFF.

The CDR3 nucleotides read TGTGCCAGCAGCCCGACTAGCCAGGGTGAGCAGTTCTTC. Protein sequence: CASSPTSQGEQFF. This sequence joins TRBV3-1 (or the pseudogene TRBV3-2) and TRBJ2-1; 7 bases fit TRBD2. The germline CDR1 and CDR2 sequences are LGHDT and YNNKEL (reference sequence). With V trimmed by 4 bases and J by 9 bases, 6 bases remained unmatched. The CDR3 runs 13 residues.

The rearrangement links TRBV3-1 (or the pseudogene TRBV3-2) to TRBJ2-2, with TRBD1 identical over 12 bases. The CDR3 length is 15 residues. Germline V gene data show CDR1 as LGHDT and CDR2 as YNNKEL (reference sequence). V shed 4 bases, J shed 9 bases, and the junction held 6 bases outside the gene matches. Here the CDR3 reads CASSPGTGGRRELFF. Here the CDR3 DNA reads TGTGCCAGCAGCCCGGGGACAGGGGGCAGGCGGGAGCTGTTTTTT.

V is TRBV6-1 and J is TRBJ1-3, with no clear D. The V gene's germline CDR1 is MNHNS and CDR2 SASEGT. V lost 1 base and J lost 3, with 10 bases in between. The CDR3 runs to 15 residues. The CDR3 protein is CASSEGAGYGNTIYF. The CDR3 DNA is TGTGCCAGCAGTGAAGGGGCGGGATATGGAAACACCATATATTTT.

This sequence joins TRBV7-6 and TRBJ2-5, with a weak D call TRBD1 (6 bases). The germline gives CDR1 SGHVS, CDR2 FNYEAQ. This CDR3 has 15 residues. Between the trimmed V and J ends, which lost 2 bases and 4 bases, there was a span of 14 bases. CDR3 protein: CASSLFWGLGETQYF. CDR3 bases: TGTGCCAGCAGCTTATTTTGGGGGCTCGGAGAGACCCAGTACTTC.

The gene calls are TRBV9 and TRBJ2-1, with unresolved D. The V gene lost 0 bases and the J gene lost 0 bases, with 7 bases spanning the gap. CDR1 and CDR2 from the germline V gene are SGDLS and YYNGEE. This CDR3 region has 15 residues. CDR3 residues: CASSVGISSYNEQFF. CDR3 DNA: TGTGCCAGCAGCGTAGGAATTAGCTCCTACAATGAGCAGTTCTTC.

The V and J genes are TRBV6-5 and TRBJ2-5; D perhaps matches TRBD2 (5 bases). The CDR3 length is 13 residues. Between the trimmed V and J ends, which lost 7 bases and 4 bases, there was a span of 13 bases. Per germline, CDR1 MNHEY and CDR2 SVGAGI. In DNA, the CDR3 is TGTGCCAGCACTCCGGGATGGAGAGAGACCCAGTACTTC. As protein: CASTPGWRETQYF.

The chain employs TRBV7-3 and TRBJ2-3, with 11 bases fitting TRBD1. Looked up from germline, CDR1 is SGHTA and CDR2 is FQGTGA. This CDR3 region has 15 residues. The trim removed 5 bases at V and 6 bases at J, leaving 7 bases unmatched. CDR3 sequence: CASSDRDRGRDTQYF. The CDR3 nucleotides are TGTGCCAGCAGCGACCGGGACAGGGGGAGGGATACGCAGTATTTT.

There are a few counts of this clone. Other DNA sequences in this specimen translate into the identical CDR3. The chain combines TRBV7-2 with TRBJ1-3; D possibly corresponds to TRBD1 (6 bases). The CDR3 loop spans 15 amino acids. CDR1 and CDR2 (germline): SGHTA, FQGNSA. The V and J ends lost 1 base and 2 bases respectively, with 9 bases between them. Here the CDR3 reads CASSLVGGAGNTIYF. In DNA, the CDR3 is TGTGCCAGCAGCTTAGTAGGGGGAGCTGGAAACACCATATATTTT.

This clone was seen a single time. The rearrangement joins TRBV28 to TRBJ2-5; D gene unclear. This CDR3 is built from 11 residues. In germline, CDR1 is MDHEN, CDR2 SYDVKM. Trimming took 5 bases from V and 9 from J, leaving 10 bases between them. CDR3 amino acids: CASSLDSSQYF. The CDR3 DNA is TGTGCCAGCAGTCTAGACTCCTCCCAGTACTTC.

V gene TRBV7-9 combines with J gene TRBJ1-1, with unresolved D. This CDR3 is built from 14 residues. Trimming stripped 3 bases from V and 6 bases from J, with 14 bases between. Germline V gene sequence: CDR1 SEHNR, CDR2 FQNEAQ (reference sequence). The CDR3, as DNA: TGTGCCAGCAGCTTGACAATGCTCGCTTCTGAAGCTTTCTTT. It is translated as CASSLTMLASEAFF.

The sample holds a few counts of this clone. As DNA, the CDR3 is TGCGCCAGCAGCCTTTCGGGACTAGCGATCTCCTACGAGCAGTACTTC. Amino acid sequence: CASSLSGLAISYEQYF. The chain combines TRBV5-1 with TRBJ2-7; 10 nucleotides match TRBD2. The germline CDR1 and CDR2 sequences are SGHRS and YFSETQ. This CDR3 region has 16 residues. J lost 0 bases, V lost 4 bases, and 7 bases had no gene match.

The rearrangement links TRBV3-1 (or the pseudogene TRBV3-2) to TRBJ2-3, with D possibly matching TRBD2 (5 bases). This CDR3 region has 15 residues. Trimming left V 1 base short and J 2 bases short, with 10 bases between. CDR1 and CDR2 from the germline V gene are LGHDT and YNNKEL (reference sequence). CDR3 bases: TGTGCCAGCAGCCAAGTGCGAGCGGTCACAGATACGCAGTATTTT. Amino acids: CASSQVRAVTDTQYF.

The J gene is TRBJ1-1, the V gene TRBV7-3, with 10 bases lining up with TRBD1. CDR1 is SGHTA and CDR2 is FQGTGA in the germline V gene. J gave up 1 base and V 5 bases, and 13 bases lay outside the gene matches. This CDR3 comprises 18 residues. CDR3 in amino acids: CASSPKSGQGTGNTEAFF. Written as DNA, the CDR3 is TGTGCCAGCAGCCCCAAGTCGGGACAGGGGACCGGGAACACTGAAGCTTTCTTT.

This clone came up a few times. The gene calls are TRBV7-9 and TRBJ2-6; the D gene is possibly TRBD1 (5 bases). Trimming took off 2 bases at V and 4 bases at J, with 12 bases between the two ends. Germline CDR1 SEHNR, CDR2 FQNEAQ (reference sequence). This CDR3 has 16 amino acids. CDR3 nucleotides: TGTGCCAGCAGCTTAAGAAGGGGATCAGGGGCCAACGTCCTGACTTTC. This codes for CASSLRRGSGANVLTF.